The rows below give T cell receptor beta chains drawn from one sample of a study of blood T cells in healthy people across ages. TCRdb recomputed calls from the 5' RACE reads with MiXCR, one row per CDR3 protein. This table holds about 1.6 million distinct CDR3 sequences, roughly 32% found once. Sequenced: blood. The source is a woman in her twenties or thirties in good health. Both conserved end residues are part of each CDR3. D genes are given only for firm matches. A clone size is listed for some rows: how often the clone was seen (once, few, many), or a class if it is expanded.

j_call: TRBJ2-7
clone_size: few
v_call: TRBV6-6
d_call: -
cdr3_aa: CASSSLSLPDHYEQYF
cdr3_nt: TGTGCCAGCAGTTCCCTTAGCCTTCCCGATCACTACGAGCAGTACTTC

j_call: TRBJ2-7
clone_size: -
v_call: TRBV20-1
d_call: TRBD1
cdr3_aa: CSVRDRTGSSYEQYF
cdr3_nt: TGCAGTGTCAGAGACCGGACAGGGAGCTCCTACGAGCAGTACTTC

j_call: TRBJ2-5
clone_size: -
v_call: TRBV14
d_call: -
cdr3_aa: CASSQDRLSRYF
cdr3_nt: TGTGCCAGCAGCCAAGATCGGCTCTCGCGGTACTTC

j_call: TRBJ1-1
clone_size: -
v_call: TRBV29-1
d_call: -
cdr3_aa: CSVEGRGGIEAFF
cdr3_nt: TGCAGCGTTGAGGGCAGGGGAGGTATTGAAGCTTTCTTT

j_call: TRBJ2-1
clone_size: -
v_call: TRBV9
d_call: TRBD2
cdr3_aa: CASSVYSGGLHNEQFF
cdr3_nt: TGTGCCAGCAGCGTATATAGCGGGGGGCTCCACAATGAGCAGTTCTTC

j_call: TRBJ2-4
clone_size: few
v_call: TRBV12-3/TRBV12-4
d_call: -
cdr3_aa: CASSPSPDREQYF
cdr3_nt: TGTGCCAGCAGCCCATCACCGGACAGAGAGCAGTACTTC

j_call: TRBJ1-2
clone_size: -
v_call: TRBV6-5
d_call: -
cdr3_aa: CASSNRAGYTF
cdr3_nt: TGTGCCAGCAGTAACAGGGCTGGCTACACCTTC

j_call: TRBJ2-3
clone_size: many
v_call: TRBV27
d_call: -
cdr3_aa: CASSRDAGTDTQYF
cdr3_nt: TGTGCCAGCAGCCGGGACGCGGGCACAGATACGCAGTATTTT

j_call: TRBJ2-1
clone_size: -
v_call: TRBV20-1
d_call: -
cdr3_aa: CSARDRTANNEQFF
cdr3_nt: TGCAGTGCTAGAGATAGGACAGCTAACAATGAGCAGTTCTTC

j_call: TRBJ1-6
clone_size: -
v_call: TRBV30
d_call: -
cdr3_aa: CAWNRKDRLNSPLHF
cdr3_nt: TGTGCCTGGAATAGGAAGGACAGATTAAATTCACCCCTCCACTTT

j_call: TRBJ2-3
clone_size: few
v_call: TRBV5-1
d_call: TRBD2
cdr3_aa: CASSVLAGEADTQYF
cdr3_nt: TGCGCCAGCAGCGTACTAGCGGGAGAAGCAGATACGCAGTATTTT

j_call: TRBJ1-5
clone_size: few
v_call: TRBV6-6
d_call: -
cdr3_aa: CASSPKDQPQHF
cdr3_nt: TGTGCCAGCAGCCCGAAGGATCAGCCCCAGCATTTT

j_call: TRBJ2-5
clone_size: many
v_call: TRBV12-3/TRBV12-4
d_call: TRBD2
cdr3_aa: CASSLLAGRTQTQYF
cdr3_nt: TGTGCCAGCAGTTTACTAGCGGGGAGGACACAGACCCAGTACTTC

j_call: TRBJ1-2
clone_size: -
v_call: TRBV7-3
d_call: -
cdr3_aa: CASSPGGSRGGYTF
cdr3_nt: TGTGCCAGCAGCCCGGGCGGGAGTCGTGGTGGCTACACCTTC

j_call: TRBJ2-3
clone_size: many
v_call: TRBV6-2/TRBV6-3
d_call: -
cdr3_aa: CASSYGSADTQYF
cdr3_nt: TGTGCCAGCAGTTACGGTAGCGCAGATACGCAGTATTTT

j_call: TRBJ2-5
clone_size: -
v_call: TRBV27
d_call: -
cdr3_aa: CASSRARGYQGETQYF
cdr3_nt: TGTGCCAGCAGTCGGGCACGGGGGTATCAGGGGGAGACCCAGTACTTC

j_call: TRBJ2-1
clone_size: many
v_call: TRBV20-1
d_call: -
cdr3_aa: CSARDYGVVERTYNEQFF
cdr3_nt: TGCAGTGCTAGAGATTATGGGGTCGTGGAGCGGACGTACAATGAGCAGTTCTTC

j_call: TRBJ1-1
clone_size: -
v_call: TRBV4-1
d_call: -
cdr3_aa: CASSQVLGRRRNTEAFF
cdr3_nt: TGCGCCAGCAGCCAAGTATTAGGGAGACGGCGGAACACTGAAGCTTTCTTT